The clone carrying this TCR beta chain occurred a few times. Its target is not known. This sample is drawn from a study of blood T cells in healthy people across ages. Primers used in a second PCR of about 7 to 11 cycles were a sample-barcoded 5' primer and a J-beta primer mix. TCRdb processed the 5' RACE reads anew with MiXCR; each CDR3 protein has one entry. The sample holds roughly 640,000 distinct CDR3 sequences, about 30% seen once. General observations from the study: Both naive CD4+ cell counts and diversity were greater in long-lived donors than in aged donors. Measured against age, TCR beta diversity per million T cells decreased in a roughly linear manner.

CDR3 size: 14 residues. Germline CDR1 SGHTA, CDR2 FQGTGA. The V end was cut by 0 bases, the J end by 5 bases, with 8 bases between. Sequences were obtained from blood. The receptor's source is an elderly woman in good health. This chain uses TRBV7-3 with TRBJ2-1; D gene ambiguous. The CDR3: CASSLTGPNNEQFF. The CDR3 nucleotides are TGTGCCAGCAGCTTAACGGGTCCCAACAATGAGCAGTTCTTC.